This T cell receptor (beta chain) emerged from a study of blood T cell repertoires in COVID-19. Whole-study context: Samples came from the United States, Italy and Spain, spanning acute and convalescent COVID-19. PBMCs, B-cell-depleted T cells, or T cells provided the cDNA or gDNA that made up the material.

In the original processing: Amplified reference gene primers provided the basis for estimating nucleated cell counts. The protocol was immunoSEQ multiplex PCR, while the TCRdb copy is restricted to in-frame clones and leaves out a portion. V, J and clone size derive from that table, while D and trimming were established from the DNA sequence. The sample gives over 120,000 clones, roughly 90% of which show up once; around 1.9% is in the top ten. The TCR was taken from a man aged 70-80 years with acute or convalescent COVID-19. The specimen sequenced was peripheral blood.

CDR3 protein: CATPGGQGQETQYF. In DNA form, the CDR3 reads TGTGCCACCCCGGGGGGACAGGGGCAAGAGACCCAGTACTTC. The chain uses TRBV2 and TRBJ2-5, with 10 nucleotides matching TRBD1. The CDR3 is 14 residues long. Trimming took 10 bases from V and 2 from J; bases not matched to a gene: 7. The V gene's germline CDR1 is SNHLY and CDR2 FYNNEI.